This T cell receptor (beta chain) stems from a study of shared clonotypes between healthy human individuals. Some clones are missing from TCRdb's copy, which holds only in-frame ones; the method was immunoSEQ multiplex PCR. The sample lists hundreds of thousands of clones; less than 96% were seen once. V gave up 4 bases and J gave up 4 bases, with 14 bases separating them. CDR3 length: 13 amino acids. Germline loops: CDR1 SQVTM, CDR2 ANQGSEA. Sequencing input: naive CD4+ T cells sorted from blood. Specified subset: CD45RA+ positively selected. The V and J genes are TRBV29-1 and TRBJ2-7, with TRBD2 as a possible D gene (5 bases). This TCR was recovered from a woman in her 30s in good health. DNA for the CDR3: TGCAGCGTTGCCCCGAAGAGGGAATACGAGCAGTACTTC. Amino acid sequence: CSVAPKREYEQYF.